A single sample is the source of the 2 T cell receptor beta chains below, sequenced in a study of Graves' ophthalmopathy and Graves' hyperthyroidism. The TCR beta CDR3 regions underwent amplification from RNA transcripts. After a first-round RT-PCR with HTBI primers, a second-round multiplex PCR was run. One entry per CDR3 protein, called by TCRdb with MiXCR from the multiplex PCR reads. The sample contains about 160,000 distinct CDR3 sequences, over 35% of which appear only once. Sequenced material: peripheral blood. All receptors derive from a woman in her forties with Graves' ophthalmopathy.

This clonotype was counted only a few times. V and J are TRBV7-3 and TRBJ1-1; D unresolved. V was clipped by 5 bases and J by 8 bases, with 15 bases between them. This CDR3 is built from 13 residues. In germline, CDR1 is SGHTA, CDR2 FQGTGA. The CDR3 region is CASSPSMGREAFF. In DNA, the CDR3 is TGTGCCAGCAGCCCCTCCATGGGGAGAGAAGCTTTCTTT.

This clonotype was detected ten times or more. The CDR3 nucleotides are TGCGCCAGCAGCCAAGATGAGTCAGGGGGCTATAATTCACCCCTCCACTTT. Encoded protein: CASSQDESGGYNSPLHF. This chain joins TRBV4-1 and TRBJ1-6; 7 nucleotides align to TRBD1. The CDR3 runs 17 residues. Per the germline V gene, CDR1 is MGHRA and CDR2 is YSYEKL. V shed 0 bases and J 3 bases; nucleotides not matched to a gene: 5.